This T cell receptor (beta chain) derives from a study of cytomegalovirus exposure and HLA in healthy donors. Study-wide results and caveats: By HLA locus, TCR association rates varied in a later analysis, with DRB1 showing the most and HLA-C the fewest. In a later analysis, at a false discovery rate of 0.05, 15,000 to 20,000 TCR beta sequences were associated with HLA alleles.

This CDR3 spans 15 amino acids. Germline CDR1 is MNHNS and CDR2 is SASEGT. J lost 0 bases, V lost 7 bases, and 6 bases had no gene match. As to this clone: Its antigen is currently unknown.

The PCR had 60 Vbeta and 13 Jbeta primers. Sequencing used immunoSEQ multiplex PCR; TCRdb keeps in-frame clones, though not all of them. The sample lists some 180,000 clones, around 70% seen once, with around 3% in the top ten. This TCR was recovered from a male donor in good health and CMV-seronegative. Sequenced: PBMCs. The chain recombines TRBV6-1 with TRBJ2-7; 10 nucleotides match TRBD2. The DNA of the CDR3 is TGTGCCAGCACTTCTCGGACTAGCGGCTCCTACGAGCAGTACTTC. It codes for CASTSRTSGSYEQYF.